The 26 T cell receptor beta chains below come from one sample, sequenced in a study of molecular identifiers for immune sequencing clone quantification. MiXCR was run by TCRdb on the PCR reads, yielding one entry per CDR3 protein. This table holds 400,000 to 600,000 distinct CDR3 sequences, roughly 26% found once. Sequenced input: naive CD8+ T cells from blood, with Jurkat cell RNA spiked in. Subset here: FACS-sorted CD8+CD4-CCR7+CD45RA+ naive T cells. The receptor source for this set is a human donor in good health. Some libraries in this study had Jurkat cell RNA spiked in.

This clonotype has ten or more counts. The chain joins TRBV7-9 to TRBJ1-1; D may be TRBD1 (5 bases). Germline loops: CDR1 SEHNR, CDR2 FQNEAQ (reference sequence). The V end was cut by 0 bases, the J end by 7 bases, with 12 bases between. The CDR3 is 14 amino acids. The CDR3 loop is CASSLAGTQHEAFF. CDR3 nucleotides: TGTGCCAGCAGCTTAGCCGGGACCCAGCATGAAGCTTTCTTT.

This clonotype was seen more than once but under ten times. No conserved phenylalanine or tryptophan ends this CDR3, so it is likely a read error. The rearrangement joins TRBV6-5 to TRBJ2-5, with 8 bases lining up with TRBD2. Germline assignment: CDR1 MNHEY and CDR2 SVGAGI. Germline trimming cut 6 bases from V and 3 bases from J; bases unmatched to any gene: 6. CDR3 length: 14 residues. CDR3 in amino acids: CASSPRGGKETQYL. CDR3 in DNA: TGTGCCAGCAGCCCACGGGGGGGCAAAGAGACCCAGTACCTC.

V gene TRBV7-9 combines with J gene TRBJ2-2; D gene uncertain. Trimming pared 5 bases from V and 4 bases from J, leaving 17 bases between. Germline V CDR1 and CDR2: SEHNR, FQNEAQ (reference sequence). The CDR3 has 16 residues. The CDR3 coding sequence is TGTGCCAGCAGCCATCCACCTCCTGGCTTCACCGGGGAGCTGTTTTTT. Translating gives CASSHPPPGFTGELFF.

This clonotype came up a few times. This rearrangement joins TRBV7-2 to TRBJ2-1, with 9 bases fitting TRBD2. This CDR3 has 19 residues. Germline V gene data show CDR1 as SGHTA and CDR2 as FQGNSA. J was trimmed by 6 bases and V by 5 bases; bases with no gene match: 20. CDR3 amino acids: CASSTGTSGSRHGGNEQFF. DNA of the CDR3: TGTGCCAGCAGCACAGGAACTAGCGGGTCCAGACACGGGGGCAATGAGCAGTTCTTC.

A word on this clonotype: A much larger clone sits a single nucleotide away, making a read error possible. Without the conserved terminal phenylalanine or tryptophan, this CDR3 likely stems from a read error. The rearrangement uses TRBV18 and TRBJ2-6, with D perhaps assigned TRBD1 or TRBD2 (5 bases each). This CDR3 is built from 20 residues. Germline-derived CDR1 and CDR2 are KGHSH and LQKENI. Trimming removed 3 bases from V and 0 bases from J, with 21 bases in between. CDR3 nucleotide sequence: TGTGCCAGCTCACCTGTTCCCGGGAAGAGACAGATCTCTGGGGCCAACGTCCTGACTTCC. It encodes CASSPVPGKRQISGANVLTS.

The table lists this clonotype with a count of one. This may arise from a read error, as a much more abundant clone is one base away. The chain is built from TRBV6-2 or TRBV6-3 and TRBJ1-5; D is unresolved. Trimming took 2 bases from V and 4 from J, leaving 6 bases between them. The germline V gene has CDR1 MNHEY and CDR2 SVGEGT. The CDR3 has 13 amino acids. The CDR3 here is CASSYPGNQPQHF. DNA of the CDR3: TGTGCCAGCAGTTACCCGGGAAATCAGCCCCAGCATTTT.

This clonotype was found a few times. A read error may account for a junction end that differs from germline. The gene calls are TRBV7-2 and TRBJ2-7, with unresolved D. The CDR3 sequence is 12 residues long. The germline CDR1 and CDR2 sequences are SGHTA and FQGNSA. CDR3 amino acids: CASSLISSEQYF. The CDR3 DNA sequence: TGTGCCAGCAGCTTAATCTCCTCCGAGCAGTACTTC.

A note on this clonotype: The junction and the germline gene differ at one end; a read error may be behind it. CDR3 nucleotide sequence: TGTGCCAGCAGTTACCGAGGCTTCCAGACAGATGCGCAGTATTTT. Translating it yields CASSYRGFQTDAQYF. The chain employs TRBV6-5 and TRBJ2-3; D is perhaps TRBD1 (5 bases). The CDR3 length is 15 residues. The germline V gene has CDR1 MNHEY and CDR2 SVGAGI.

The chain carries TRBV5-4 and TRBJ2-7; 7 bases fit TRBD1. The germline V gene has CDR1 SGHNT and CDR2 YYREEE (reference sequence). V dropped 1 base and J dropped 0; count of bases not matched to a gene: 4. The CDR3 is made up of 15 amino acids. The CDR3 nucleotides read TGTGCCAGCAGCTTGTTTACAGGGGACTCCTACGAGCAGTACTTC. Protein product: CASSLFTGDSYEQYF.

The rearrangement uses TRBV6-5 and TRBJ2-7, with D perhaps TRBD1 (6 bases). Germline V gene data show CDR1 as MNHEY and CDR2 as SVGAGI. V lost 2 bases and J lost 1, with 12 bases in between. The CDR3 sequence is 15 residues long. CDR3 protein: CASSYQQGYSYEQYF. The CDR3 DNA reads TGTGCCAGCAGTTACCAACAGGGTTATTCCTACGAGCAGTACTTC.

This clonotype was observed a few times. The chain couples TRBV7-9 to TRBJ2-3; 9 positions agree with TRBD2. Germline V gene sequence: CDR1 SEHNR, CDR2 FQNEAQ (reference sequence). The CDR3 has 15 residues. Unmatched junction bases numbered 7, after V lost 5 bases and J lost 4 bases. The CDR3 sequence is CASSHSGSGPDTQYF. The CDR3 nucleotides are TGTGCCAGCAGCCATAGCGGGAGCGGGCCAGATACGCAGTATTTT. The full variable domain, completed using reference TRBV7-9 and TRBJ2-3, is DTGVSQNPRHKITKRGQNVTFRCDPISEHNRLYWYRQTLGQGPEFLTYFQNEAQLEKSRLLSDRFSAERPKGSFSTLEIQRTEQGDSAMYLCASSHSGSGPDTQYFGPGTRLTVL.

The genes are TRBV20-1 and TRBJ2-1, with TRBD1 identical over 8 bases. CDR3 length: 16 amino acids. V shed 0 bases, J shed 9 bases, and the junction held 13 bases outside the gene matches. Germline CDR1 and CDR2: DFQATT and SNEGSKA (reference sequence). Here the CDR3 reads CSARDAAMVTGGEQFF. Here the CDR3 DNA reads TGCAGTGCTAGAGATGCAGCCATGGTCACAGGGGGTGAGCAGTTCTTC.

This clonotype has just a few counts. This chain connects TRBV2 to TRBJ2-7; 9 bases align to TRBD1. Germline loops: CDR1 SNHLY, CDR2 FYNNEI. The CDR3 runs 14 residues. Trimming cost V 5 bases and J 7 bases; bases outside gene matches: 9. CDR3 loop: CASSTGTGPREQYF. CDR3 nucleotides: TGTGCCAGCAGTACCGGGACAGGGCCTCGGGAGCAGTACTTC.

The CDR3 here is CSARDRQSSTITYEQYF. CDR3 bases: TGCAGTGCTAGAGATCGACAGAGCTCCACAATTACCTACGAGCAGTACTTC. The chain uses TRBV20-1 and TRBJ2-7, with D possibly TRBD1 on 5 matching bases. This CDR3 has 17 amino acids. The germline V gene has CDR1 DFQATT and CDR2 SNEGSKA (reference sequence). Trimming shortened V by 0 bases and J by 2 bases, and 20 bases separated the two germline ends.

The genes are TRBV2 and TRBJ2-5, with D possibly matching TRBD2 (5 bases). The CDR3 is 18 residues long. Germline V gene data show CDR1 as SNHLY and CDR2 as FYNNEI. V dropped 6 bases and J dropped 5 bases, with 28 bases sitting between them. As DNA, the CDR3 is TGTGCCAGCAGCCGACTACTAGTATTTGCCCCCCGAGGGGAGACCCAGTACTTC. Protein sequence: CASSRLLVFAPRGETQYF. Supplemented by reference TRBV2 and TRBJ2-5, the full variable domain reads EPEVTQTPSHQVTQMGQEVILRCVPISNHLYFYWYRQILGQKVEFLVSFYNNEISEKSEIFDDQFSVERPDGSNFTLKIRSTKLEDSAMYFCASSRLLVFAPRGETQYFGPGTRLLVL.

In this sample, this clonotype turned up many times. This chain joins TRBV27 and TRBJ2-6; D call uncertain. V was cut by 2 bases and J by 0 bases, with 20 bases left in between. CDR1 and CDR2 from the germline V gene are MNHEY and SMNVEV (reference sequence). There are 20 residues in the CDR3. CDR3 amino acids: CASSLAVRLTPHSGANVLTF. The DNA of the CDR3 is TGTGCCAGCAGTTTAGCGGTTAGACTCACACCCCACTCTGGGGCCAACGTCCTGACTTTC.

As concerns this clonotype: This may be a read error, as it is one base from a much larger clone. CDR3 protein: CASCYVDRDTEAFF. The CDR3 DNA follows: TGTGCCAGCTGTTACGTCGACAGGGACACTGAAGCTTTCTTT. This chain connects TRBV6-2 or TRBV6-3 to TRBJ1-1; 7 bases fit TRBD1. The length of the CDR3 is 14 residues. Germline V gives CDR1 MNHEY, CDR2 SVGEGT.

The chain combines TRBV5-6 with TRBJ2-3, with 10 bases lining up with TRBD2. Germline trimming cut 2 bases from V and 3 bases from J; bases unmatched to any gene: 21. CDR3 length: 21 residues. Germline V gene lookup returns CDR1 SGHDT and CDR2 YYEEEE. The CDR3 DNA is TGTGCCAGCAGCTTTGGGAGGCAGCGGGCTAGCGGGAGAAGTAGGACAGATACGCAGTATTTT. Amino acid sequence: CASSFGRQRASGRSRTDTQYF. The full variable domain, rest sourced from reference TRBV5-6 and TRBJ2-3, is DAGVTQSPTHLIKTRGQQVTLRCSPKSGHDTVSWYQQALGQGPQFIFQYYEEEERQRGNFPDRFSGHQFPNYSSELNVNALLLGDSALYLCASSFGRQRASGRSRTDTQYFGPGTRLTVL.

This clonotype was counted at least ten times. In DNA form, the CDR3 reads TGTGCCAGCAGCTTACTCGGGTACGAGCAGTACTTC. Its protein is CASSLLGYEQYF. The chain couples TRBV12-3 or TRBV12-4 to TRBJ2-7, with D hard to call. The CDR3 runs 12 residues. Trimming left V 6 bases short and J 4 bases short, with 10 bases between.

This clonotype was seen a handful of times. The genes are TRBV30 and TRBJ1-2; D uncertain. Germline values: CDR1 GTSNPN, CDR2 SVGIG (reference sequence). V shed 5 bases and J shed 1 base, with 11 bases lying between them. The CDR3 contains 13 residues. CDR3 residues: CAWGSSGNYGYTF. The CDR3 DNA follows: TGTGCCTGGGGGTCCTCCGGTAACTATGGCTACACCTTC.

In this sample, this clonotype turned up many times. The chain carries TRBV13 and TRBJ2-5, with 9 bases fitting TRBD1. The length of the CDR3 is 15 residues. Losses at the gene ends were 2 bases for V and 0 bases for J; bases not matched to a gene: 1. The germline CDR1 and CDR2 sequences are PRHDT and FYEKMQ (reference sequence). Here the CDR3 DNA reads TGTGCCAGCAGCTTAAGGGACAGGGACCAAGAGACCCAGTACTTC. The encoded protein is CASSLRDRDQETQYF.

Comment on this clonotype: The CDR3 ends on some other residue instead of the conserved phenylalanine or tryptophan, so this is likely a read error. The DNA is omitted, as the CDR3 cannot be located on it reliably, and the CDR3 follows TCRdb's listing. The gene calls are TRBV21-1 and TRBJ1-2. TRBV21-1 is a pseudogene. The CDR3 comprises 16 residues, both ends counted. CDR3 sequence reads: CASSKVTRTVHYGYTL.

The J gene is TRBJ2-7, the V gene TRBV9; tentative D call: TRBD2 (6 bases). The V end was cut by 0 bases, the J end by 0 bases, with 10 bases between. The CDR3 is made up of 15 amino acids. Looked up from germline, CDR1 is SGDLS and CDR2 is YYNGEE. CDR3 residues: CASSVGGDISYEQYF. CDR3 bases: TGTGCCAGCAGCGTAGGGGGGGATATCTCCTACGAGCAGTACTTC.

The chain carries TRBV20-1 and TRBJ1-5; no definite D call. Trimming cost V 6 bases and J 0 bases, with 12 bases left between them. Germline CDR1 and CDR2: DFQATT and SNEGSKA (reference sequence). CDR3 length equals 14 residues. CDR3 DNA: TGCAGTGCAAGCGGGATTTATAGCAATCAGCCCCAGCATTTT. Translation: CSASGIYSNQPQHF.

This clonotype has only a few counts. The rearrangement uses TRBV27 and TRBJ2-7; 8 bases agree with TRBD2. Looked up from germline, CDR1 is MNHEY and CDR2 is SMNVEV (reference sequence). This CDR3 has 16 residues. V lost 2 bases to trimming and J lost 3 bases; unmatched junction nucleotides: 9. The CDR3 reads CASSLRGGIHYYEQYF. The DNA for the CDR3 is TGTGCCAGCAGTTTACGCGGGGGGATCCACTACTACGAGCAGTACTTC.

The chain is built from TRBV20-1 and TRBJ2-5, with D unclear. The CDR3 is made up of 12 amino acids. V lost 3 bases and J lost 0, with 5 bases in between. Per the germline V gene, CDR1 is DFQATT and CDR2 is SNEGSKA (reference sequence). The CDR3 DNA is TGCAGTGCTAGCACAGACCAAGAGACCCAGTACTTC. This encodes CSASTDQETQYF.